The 9 T cell receptor beta chains listed next were all sequenced from one sample in a study of T cell responses to AZD1222 COVID-19 vaccine. Generated by immunoSEQ multiplex PCR, the TCRdb table keeps only in-frame clones and is missing some. This sample has 75,000 to 100,000 clones; 90% occur once, and the top ten carry roughly 9.1%. The sample consisted of peripheral blood, taken on day 0 of AZD1222 vaccination. All receptors come from an adult in good health.

The chain has TRBV19 and TRBJ2-7, with D hard to call. The CDR3 is 12 residues long. The germline gives CDR1 LNHDA, CDR2 SQIVND (reference sequence). CDR3 DNA sequence: TGTGACCCTACCGACCCTGTCAGCGAGCAGTACTTC. It specifies CDPTDPVSEQYF. Full variable domain (outside the CDR3, taken from reference TRBV19 and TRBJ2-7): DGGITQSPKYLFRKEGQNVTLSCEQNLNHDAMYWYRQDPGQGLRLIYYSQIVNDFQKGDIAEGYSVSREKKESFPLTVTSAQKNPTAFYLCDPTDPVSEQYFGPGTRLTVT.

The chain uses TRBV5-5 and TRBJ2-2; 8 positions agree with TRBD2. This CDR3 has 15 amino acids. The V gene's germline CDR1 is SGHKS and CDR2 YYEKEE (reference sequence). The V and J ends lost 1 base and 1 base, in that order; junction bases with no gene match: 0. CDR3 protein: CASSLLAGNTGELFF. CDR3 DNA: TGTGCCAGCAGCTTGCTAGCGGGGAACACCGGGGAGCTGTTTTTT.

The chain couples TRBV14 to TRBJ2-7; no definite D call. Germline CDR1 reads SGHDN; CDR2 reads FVKESK. The CDR3 loop spans 12 amino acids. The V end was cut by 2 bases, the J end by 0 bases, with 2 bases between. This CDR3 is CASSQISYEQYF. DNA for the CDR3: TGTGCCAGCAGCCAAATCTCCTACGAGCAGTACTTC.

The CDR3, as DNA: TGTGCCAGCAGCCTTTCCCGGGACAGGCTTGCTGGGGCCAACGTCCTGACTTTC. The encoded protein is CASSLSRDRLAGANVLTF. The chain employs TRBV3-1 (or the pseudogene TRBV3-2) and TRBJ2-6, with 8 bases matching TRBD1. CDR3 length equals 18 residues. Germline loops: CDR1 LGHDT, CDR2 YNNKEL (reference sequence). J gave up 2 bases and V 4 bases, and 10 bases lay outside the gene matches.

The rearrangement links TRBV20-1 to TRBJ1-1; D uncertain. In germline, CDR1 is DFQATT, CDR2 SNEGSKA (reference sequence). There are 11 residues in the CDR3. V was shortened by 6 bases and J by 3 bases, with 8 bases between the two germline ends. The CDR3 nucleotides are TGCAGTGCCTCCCCCTACACTGAAGCTTTCTTT. Translating it yields CSASPYTEAFF.

This sequence joins TRBV9 and TRBJ1-4; D is perhaps TRBD1 (6 bases). In germline, CDR1 is SGDLS, CDR2 YYNGEE. The CDR3 runs 14 residues. V lost 2 bases to trimming and J lost 2 bases, with 7 bases between them. The CDR3 protein is CASSVDRTNEKLFF. DNA for the CDR3: TGTGCCAGCAGCGTCGACAGGACTAATGAAAAACTGTTTTTT.

The V and J genes are TRBV30 and TRBJ2-7, with a tentative D call TRBD1 (5 bases). Trimming cost V 3 bases and J 4 bases, with 7 bases left between them. CDR1 is GTSNPN and CDR2 is SVGIG in the germline V gene (reference sequence). The CDR3 length is 11 residues. The CDR3 DNA sequence: TGTGCCTGGAGCCGACAGTACGAGCAGTACTTC. It codes for CAWSRQYEQYF.

The rearrangement uses TRBV30 and TRBJ1-1, with D possibly TRBD1 on 5 matching bases. The CDR3 covers 16 residues. Germline V gives CDR1 GTSNPN, CDR2 SVGIG (reference sequence). The ends were cut back, 3 bases at V and 3 bases at J, with 20 bases in the middle. In nucleotides, the CDR3 is TGTGCCTGGAGCCCCATAGGGGTAGGGGTAGACACTGAAGCTTTCTTT. Protein product: CAWSPIGVGVDTEAFF.

The V gene is TRBV6-5, the J gene TRBJ1-5, with D possibly being TRBD1 (5 bases). Germline CDR1 is MNHEY and CDR2 is SVGAGI. The CDR3 sequence is 15 residues long. V was pared by 5 bases and J by 0 bases, with 11 bases between. Here the CDR3 reads CASSPEGISNQPQHF. The CDR3 DNA sequence: TGTGCCAGCAGTCCCGAGGGGATTAGCAATCAGCCCCAGCATTTT.